This TCR beta chain was obtained from a study of T cells in Graves' hyperthyroidism and ophthalmopathy. Germline CDR1 reads SGHTA; CDR2 reads FQGNSA. The V and J ends lost 4 bases and 0 bases respectively, with 17 bases between them. There are 17 residues in the CDR3. This clonotype was recorded many times. There were TCR beta CDR3 regions amplified from RNA transcripts. RT-PCR in the first round (using the HTBI primer set) targeted the TCR CDR3. Each CDR3 protein is one row after TCRdb ran MiXCR on the multiplex PCR reads. The sample has around 620,000 distinct CDR3 sequences, roughly 17% seen once; the top ten hold approximately 3.8%.

This TCR was sampled from a woman younger than 45 with Graves' hyperthyroidism. The specimen was blood. This chain uses TRBV7-2 with TRBJ2-3; D possibly matches TRBD1 or TRBD2 (7 bases each). CDR3 DNA sequence: TGTGCCAGCAGCTGGGGGGACAGCGGGGCAAGCACAGATACGCAGTATTTT. Encoded protein: CASSWGDSGASTDTQYF.